The sequence of this TCR beta chain was determined in a study of radiotherapy plus CTLA-4 blockade in lung cancer. For the study at large: Objective response rate was 15% to 20%; disease control rate, 31%.

TCRdb's copy holds only in-frame clones and misses some; the assay was immunoSEQ multiplex PCR. The sample includes roughly 90,000 clones, around 78% of them seen just once. The CDR3 spans 14 residues. CDR1 and CDR2 from the germline V gene are SGDLS and YYNGEE. V gave up 3 bases and J gave up 2 bases; unmatched junction bases: 3. The sequenced sample was peripheral blood, obtained from a patient treated with radiotherapy plus ipilimumab. The chain links TRBV9 to TRBJ2-3; 7 bases fit TRBD1. This TCR was recovered from a human donor with non-small cell lung cancer who had a partial response to radiotherapy plus ipilimumab. Some clones in this sample may be carry-over from other donors' samples. CDR3 bases: TGTGCCAGCAGCGCACAGGGGCCCACAGATACGCAGTATTTT. Protein sequence: CASSAQGPTDTQYF.